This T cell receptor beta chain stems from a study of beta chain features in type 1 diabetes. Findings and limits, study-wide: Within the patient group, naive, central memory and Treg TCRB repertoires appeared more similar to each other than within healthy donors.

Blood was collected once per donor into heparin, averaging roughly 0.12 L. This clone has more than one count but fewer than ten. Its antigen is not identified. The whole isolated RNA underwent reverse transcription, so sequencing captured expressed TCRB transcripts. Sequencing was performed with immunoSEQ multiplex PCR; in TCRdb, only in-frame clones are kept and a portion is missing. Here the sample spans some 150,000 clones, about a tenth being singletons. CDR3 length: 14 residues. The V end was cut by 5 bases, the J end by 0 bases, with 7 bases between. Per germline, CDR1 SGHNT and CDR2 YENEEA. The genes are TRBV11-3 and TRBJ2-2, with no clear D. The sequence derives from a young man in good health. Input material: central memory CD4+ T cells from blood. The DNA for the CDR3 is TGTGCCAGCAGCCCAAGAGCGAACACCGGGGAGCTGTTTTTT. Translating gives CASSPRANTGELFF.